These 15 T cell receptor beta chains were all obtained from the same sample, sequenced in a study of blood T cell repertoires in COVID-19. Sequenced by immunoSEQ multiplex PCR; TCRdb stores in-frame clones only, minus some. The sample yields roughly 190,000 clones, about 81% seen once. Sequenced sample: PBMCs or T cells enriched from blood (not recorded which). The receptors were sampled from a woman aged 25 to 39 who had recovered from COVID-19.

CDR3 sequence (DNA): TGTGCCAGCAGGGGCTTACAATTCACAGATACGCAGTATTTT. It codes for CASRGLQFTDTQYF. J is TRBJ2-3 and V is TRBV28; the D is unclear. Germline loops: CDR1 MDHEN, CDR2 SYDVKM. Trimming took off 6 bases at V and 2 bases at J, with 12 bases between the two ends. The CDR3 length is 14 residues.

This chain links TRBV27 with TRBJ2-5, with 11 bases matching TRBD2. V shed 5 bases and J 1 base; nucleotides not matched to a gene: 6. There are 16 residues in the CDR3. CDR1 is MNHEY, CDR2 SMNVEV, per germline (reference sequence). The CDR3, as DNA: TGTGCCAGCAGTCCCGGTAGCGGGAGGGCCCAAGAGACCCAGTACTTC. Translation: CASSPGSGRAQETQYF.

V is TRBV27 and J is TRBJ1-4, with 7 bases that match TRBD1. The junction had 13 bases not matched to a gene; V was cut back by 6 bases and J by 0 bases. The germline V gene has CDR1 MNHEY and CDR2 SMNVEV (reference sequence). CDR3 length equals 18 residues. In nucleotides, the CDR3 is TGTGCCAGCAGCCAATACAGGGGCTGGATTGCAACTAATGAAAAACTGTTTTTT. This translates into CASSQYRGWIATNEKLFF.

For the CDR3, the DNA is TGTGCCAGCAGCAACCGGACTCAAAACTACAATGAGCAGTTCTTC. It yields the protein CASSNRTQNYNEQFF. The chain is built from TRBV21-1 and TRBJ2-1; the DNA was not compared with TRBD2, the D call given in the table. TRBV21-1 is assigned pseudogene status. The CDR3 length is 15 residues.

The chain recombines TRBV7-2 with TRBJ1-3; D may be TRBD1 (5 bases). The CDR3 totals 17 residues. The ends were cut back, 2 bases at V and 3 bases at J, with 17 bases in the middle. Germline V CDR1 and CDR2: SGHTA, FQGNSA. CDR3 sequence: CASSLKFAGVGGNTIYF. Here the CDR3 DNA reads TGTGCCAGCAGCTTAAAGTTCGCGGGGGTGGGTGGAAACACCATATATTTT.

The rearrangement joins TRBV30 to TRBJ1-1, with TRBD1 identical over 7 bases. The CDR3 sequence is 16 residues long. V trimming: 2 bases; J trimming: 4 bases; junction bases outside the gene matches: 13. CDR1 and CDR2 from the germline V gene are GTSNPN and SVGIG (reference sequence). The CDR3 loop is CAWSPFPTGLGTEAFF. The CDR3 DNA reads TGTGCCTGGAGTCCCTTTCCGACAGGGCTGGGCACTGAAGCTTTCTTT.

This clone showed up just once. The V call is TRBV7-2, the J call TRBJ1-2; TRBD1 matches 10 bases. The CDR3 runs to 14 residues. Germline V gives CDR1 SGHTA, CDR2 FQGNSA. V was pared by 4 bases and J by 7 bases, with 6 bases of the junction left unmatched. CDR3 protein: CASSWDRGGGGYTF. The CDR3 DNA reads TGTGCCAGCAGCTGGGACAGGGGAGGCGGTGGCTACACCTTC.

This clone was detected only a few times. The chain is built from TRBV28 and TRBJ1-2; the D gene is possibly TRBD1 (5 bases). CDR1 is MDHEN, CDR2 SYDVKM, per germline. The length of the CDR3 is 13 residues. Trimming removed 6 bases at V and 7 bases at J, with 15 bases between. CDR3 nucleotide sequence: TGTGCCAGCAGCCCTGGGGGGTCGGGTGGCTACACCTTC. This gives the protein CASSPGGSGGYTF.

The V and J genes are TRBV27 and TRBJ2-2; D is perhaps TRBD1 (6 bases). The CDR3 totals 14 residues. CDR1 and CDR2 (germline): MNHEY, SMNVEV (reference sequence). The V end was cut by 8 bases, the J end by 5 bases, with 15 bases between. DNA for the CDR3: TGTGCCAGCCGATTGGACAGACTTACCGGGGAGCTGTTTTTT. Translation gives CASRLDRLTGELFF.

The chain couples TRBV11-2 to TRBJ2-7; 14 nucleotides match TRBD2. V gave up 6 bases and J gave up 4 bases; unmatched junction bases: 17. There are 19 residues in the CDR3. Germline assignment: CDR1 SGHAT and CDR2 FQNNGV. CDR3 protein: CASSPPGTSGGPSKYEQYV. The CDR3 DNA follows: TGTGCCAGCAGTCCGCCGGGGACTAGCGGGGGACCAAGCAAATACGAGCAGTACGTC.

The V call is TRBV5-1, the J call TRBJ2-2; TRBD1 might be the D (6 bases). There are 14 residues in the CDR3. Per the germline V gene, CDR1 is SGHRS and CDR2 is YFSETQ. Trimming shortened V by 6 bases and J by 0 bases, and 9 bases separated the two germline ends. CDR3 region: CASNQGPNTGELFF. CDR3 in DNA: TGCGCCAGCAATCAGGGGCCGAACACCGGGGAGCTGTTTTTT.

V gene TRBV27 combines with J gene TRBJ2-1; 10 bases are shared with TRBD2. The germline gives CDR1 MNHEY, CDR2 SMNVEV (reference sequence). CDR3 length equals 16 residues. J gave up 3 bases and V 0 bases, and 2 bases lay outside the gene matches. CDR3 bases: TGTGCCAGCAGTTTATCTAGCGGGGGGAACTACAATGAGCAGTTCTTC. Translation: CASSLSSGGNYNEQFF.

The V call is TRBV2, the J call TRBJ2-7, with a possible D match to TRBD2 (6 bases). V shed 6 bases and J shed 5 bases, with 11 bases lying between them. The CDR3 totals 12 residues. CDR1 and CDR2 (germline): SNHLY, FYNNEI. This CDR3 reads CASSGSLNEQYF. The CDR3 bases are TGTGCCAGCAGCGGGAGTCTCAACGAGCAGTACTTC.

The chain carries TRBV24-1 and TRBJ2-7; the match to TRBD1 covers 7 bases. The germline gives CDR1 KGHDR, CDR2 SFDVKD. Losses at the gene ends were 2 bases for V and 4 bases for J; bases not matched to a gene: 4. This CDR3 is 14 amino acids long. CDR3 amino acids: CATSDSGTEYEQYV. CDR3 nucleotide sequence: TGTGCCACCAGTGATTCGGGGACAGAATACGAGCAGTACGTC.

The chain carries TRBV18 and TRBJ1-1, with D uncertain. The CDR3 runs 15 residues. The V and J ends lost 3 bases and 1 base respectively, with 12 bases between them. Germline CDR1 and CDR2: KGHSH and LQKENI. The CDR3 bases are TGTGCCAGCTCACCGCGGGTAGAACCGAACACTGAAGCTTTCTTT. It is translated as CASSPRVEPNTEAFF.